Presented here are 10 T cell receptor beta chains from one specimen sequenced in a study of blood T cell repertoires in COVID-19. TCRdb's copy holds only in-frame clones and misses some; the assay was immunoSEQ multiplex PCR. Here the sample spans fewer than 300,000 clones, around 88% being singletons. What was sequenced was PBMCs or T cells enriched from blood (not recorded which). Every receptor here comes from a man aged 35-49 years who had recovered from COVID-19.

The chain employs TRBV3-1 (or the pseudogene TRBV3-2) and TRBJ2-5; no clear D. Trimming took 1 base from V and 0 from J, leaving 9 bases between them. The CDR3 contains 15 residues. Germline CDR1 reads LGHDT; CDR2 reads YNNKEL (reference sequence). CDR3 in amino acids: CASSQGTVNQETQYF. DNA for the CDR3: TGTGCCAGCAGCCAAGGAACGGTGAACCAAGAGACCCAGTACTTC.

The rearrangement links TRBV7-2 to TRBJ1-1; tentatively, D is TRBD1 (5 bases). The CDR3 runs 14 residues. V was pared by 1 base and J by 3 bases, with 9 bases between. CDR1 is SGHTA, CDR2 FQGNSA, per germline. The CDR3 protein is CASSLGGRDTEAFF. CDR3 DNA sequence: TGTGCCAGCAGCTTAGGGGGCAGGGACACTGAAGCTTTCTTT.

The V call is TRBV7-2, the J call TRBJ2-3, with 9 bases matching TRBD2. Germline assignment: CDR1 SGHTA and CDR2 FQGNSA. V lost 4 bases and J lost 3; bases outside the gene matches: 8. This CDR3 spans 16 amino acids. CDR3 DNA: TGTGCCAGCAGCTCCCAAGCGGGAGGCGCTACAGATACGCAGTATTTT. Protein product: CASSSQAGGATDTQYF.

The gene calls are TRBV6-5 and TRBJ2-5; 10 bases align to TRBD2. This CDR3 contains 16 residues. Germline loops: CDR1 MNHEY, CDR2 SVGAGI. Trimming took 2 bases from V and 5 from J; bases not matched to a gene: 8. Written as DNA, the CDR3 is TGTGCCAGCAGTTACGCGGAGCGGGAGGGTGCGGAGACCCAGTACTTC. This gives the protein CASSYAEREGAETQYF.

V and J are TRBV10-1 and TRBJ2-2; D uncertain. V was trimmed by 5 bases and J by 1 base, leaving 8 bases between them. CDR3 size: 14 residues. Germline CDR1 is WNHNN and CDR2 is SYGVQD (reference sequence). CDR3 amino acids: CASSLGLNTGELFF. Written as DNA, the CDR3 is TGCGCCAGCAGTCTGGGCCTGAACACCGGGGAGCTGTTTTTT.

The V and J genes are TRBV7-3 and TRBJ2-2, with TRBD1 as a possible D gene (5 bases). The CDR3 consists of 17 residues. The V end lost 5 bases, the J end lost 7 bases, and 23 bases lay between the germline ends. From germline, CDR1 is SGHTA and CDR2 FQGTGA. CDR3 loop: CASSPPRSAGIGGELFF. The CDR3 nucleotides are TGTGCCAGCAGCCCCCCCCGGTCGGCAGGGATAGGCGGGGAGCTGTTTTTT.

The chain recombines TRBV6-5 with TRBJ2-1; TRBD2 agrees at 11 bases. CDR3 length: 13 residues. V trimming: 7 bases; J trimming: 6 bases; junction bases outside the gene matches: 2. Germline assignment: CDR1 MNHEY and CDR2 SVGAGI. The CDR3 loop reads CASTSGGPNEQFF. Here the CDR3 DNA reads TGTGCCAGCACTAGCGGGGGGCCCAATGAGCAGTTCTTC.

The CDR3 DNA sequence: TGCGCCAGCTGGGACAGGAACACCGGGGAGCTGTTTTTT. Encoded protein: CASWDRNTGELFF. This chain uses TRBV5-1 with TRBJ2-2; 7 bases fit TRBD1. The germline gives CDR1 SGHRS, CDR2 YFSETQ. Trimming removed 7 bases from V and 1 base from J; junction bases left unmatched: 1. This CDR3 region has 13 residues.

V is TRBV4-1 and J is TRBJ1-6, with D tentatively TRBD1 (6 bases). Looked up from germline, CDR1 is MGHRA and CDR2 is YSYEKL. Between the trimmed V and J ends, which lost 2 bases and 9 bases, there was a span of 20 bases. The CDR3 is 17 amino acids. The chain's CDR3 is CASSQTLSRQGISPLHF. The CDR3 nucleotides are TGCGCCAGCAGCCAAACTCTGAGTCGGCAGGGGATTTCACCCCTCCACTTT.

This rearrangement joins TRBV3-1 (or the pseudogene TRBV3-2) to TRBJ2-6, with no clear D. Germline values: CDR1 LGHDT, CDR2 YNNKEL (reference sequence). The CDR3 is 12 amino acids. V shed 11 bases and J shed 0 bases, with 5 bases lying between them. DNA for the CDR3: TGTGCCTCTAACTCTGGGGCCAACGTCCTGACTTTC. Translation gives CASNSGANVLTF.